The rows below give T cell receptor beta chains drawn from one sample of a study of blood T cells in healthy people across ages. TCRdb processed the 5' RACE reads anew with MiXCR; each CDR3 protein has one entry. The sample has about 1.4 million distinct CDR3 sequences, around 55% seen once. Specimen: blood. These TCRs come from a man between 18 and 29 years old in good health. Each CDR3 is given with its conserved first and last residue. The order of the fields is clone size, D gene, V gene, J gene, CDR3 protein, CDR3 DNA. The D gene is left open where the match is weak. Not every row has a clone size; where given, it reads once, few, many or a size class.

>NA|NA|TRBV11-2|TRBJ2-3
CASSFHRADTQYF
TGTGCCAGCAGCTTTCACCGCGCAGATACGCAGTATTTT
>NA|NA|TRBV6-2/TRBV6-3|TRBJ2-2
CASSYGLPGELFF
TGTGCCAGCAGTTACGGGCTTCCCGGGGAGCTGTTTTTT
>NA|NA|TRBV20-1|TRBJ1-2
CSARGLQLRYGYTF
TGCAGTGCCCGCGGGCTGCAACTACGCTATGGCTACACCTTC
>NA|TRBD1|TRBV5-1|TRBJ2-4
CASSFHRGAENIQYF
TGCGCCAGCAGCTTCCACAGGGGAGCCGAAAACATTCAGTACTTC
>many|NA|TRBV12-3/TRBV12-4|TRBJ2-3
CASSPRTDTQYF
TGTGCCAGCAGCCCCCGCACAGATACGCAGTATTTT
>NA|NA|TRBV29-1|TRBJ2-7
CSVQEKRSAYNEQYF
TGCAGCGTCCAAGAAAAGCGGAGTGCCTACAATGAGCAGTACTTC
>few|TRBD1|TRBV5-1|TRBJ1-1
CASSGTGDTEAFF
TGCGCCAGCAGCGGCACAGGGGACACTGAAGCTTTCTTT
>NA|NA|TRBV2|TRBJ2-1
CASSGVQGLGEQFF
TGTGCCAGCAGCGGAGTTCAGGGTCTCGGTGAGCAGTTCTTC
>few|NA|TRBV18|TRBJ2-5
CASSPRGEETQYF
TGTGCCAGCAGCCCCCGGGGTGAAGAGACCCAGTACTTC
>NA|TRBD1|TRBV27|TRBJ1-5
CASSYATGGNQPQHF
TGTGCCAGCAGTTACGCGACAGGGGGCAATCAGCCCCAGCATTTT
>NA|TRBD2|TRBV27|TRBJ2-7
CASSPLTSGTAYEQYF
TGTGCCAGCAGTCCGCTGACTAGCGGGACCGCCTACGAGCAGTACTTC
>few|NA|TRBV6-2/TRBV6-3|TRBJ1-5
CASSPAGSHNLNNQPQHF
TGTGCCAGCAGCCCCGCTGGCAGCCACAATCTAAATAATCAGCCCCAGCATTTT
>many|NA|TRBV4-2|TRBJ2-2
CASSQTDTHTGELFF
TGTGCCAGCAGCCAGACTGACACGCACACCGGGGAGCTGTTTTTT
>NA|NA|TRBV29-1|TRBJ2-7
CSVGHRKTGSTDTQYF
TGCAGCGTTGGTCATAGAAAGACGGGTTCCACAGATACGCAGTACTTC
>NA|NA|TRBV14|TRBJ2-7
CASSLMTVYEQYF
TGTGCCAGCAGCCTTATGACTGTCTACGAGCAGTACTTC
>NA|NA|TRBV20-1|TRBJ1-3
CSARQSPSGNTIYF
TGCAGTGCTAGACAGTCGCCCTCTGGAAACACCATATATTTT
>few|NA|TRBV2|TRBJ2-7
CASSDFDTYEQYF
TGTGCCAGCAGTGATTTTGACACCTACGAGCAGTACTTC
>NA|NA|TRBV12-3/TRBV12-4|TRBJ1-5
CASSLQQIDYSNQPQHF
TGTGCCAGCAGTTTACAACAGATCGATTATAGCAATCAGCCCCAGCATTTT
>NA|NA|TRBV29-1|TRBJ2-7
CSVEIRGQRYEQYF
TGCAGCGTTGAAATCCGGGGGCAGAGGTACGAGCAGTACTTC
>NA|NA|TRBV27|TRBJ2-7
CASSLSSRDYEQYF
TGTGCCAGCAGTTTATCGTCTCGGGACTACGAGCAGTACTTC
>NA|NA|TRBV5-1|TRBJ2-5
CASSSGQIGAETQYF
TGCGCCAGCAGTTCAGGGCAGATAGGAGCAGAGACCCAGTACTTC
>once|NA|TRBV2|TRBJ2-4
CASSEVSLKGEQYF
TGTGCCAGCAGTGAGGTGTCCCTTAAGGGGGAGCAGTACTTC
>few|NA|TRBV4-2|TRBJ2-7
CASSLDEGSEQYF
TGTGCCAGCAGCCTAGATGAGGGCAGCGAGCAGTACTTC
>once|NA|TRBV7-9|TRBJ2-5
CASSFLIGTYNEQYF
TGTGCCAGCAGCTTCTTGATAGGGACCTACAATGAGCAGTACTTC
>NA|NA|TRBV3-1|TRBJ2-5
CASRTDGLMAQYF
TGTGCCAGCAGGACGGACGGGCTGATGGCCCAGTACTTC
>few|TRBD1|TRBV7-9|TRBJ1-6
CASSLPTGGGNSPLHF
TGTGCCAGCAGCTTACCGACAGGGGGCGGGAATTCACCCCTCCACTTT
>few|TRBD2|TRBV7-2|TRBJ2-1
CASSREAGASYNEQFF
TGTGCCAGCAGCCGAGAAGCGGGGGCCTCCTACAATGAGCAGTTCTTC
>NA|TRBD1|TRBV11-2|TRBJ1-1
CASSLGVGTGGNTEAFF
TGTGCCAGCAGCTTAGGAGTAGGGACAGGGGGGAACACTGAAGCTTTCTTT
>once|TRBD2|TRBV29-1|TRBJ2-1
CSGRTSGSSYNEQFF
TGCAGCGGTAGGACTAGCGGGAGCTCCTACAATGAGCAGTTCTTC
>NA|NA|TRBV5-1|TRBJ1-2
CASSFYGQSDYGYTF
TGCGCCAGCAGCTTCTACGGACAGAGCGATTATGGCTACACCTTC
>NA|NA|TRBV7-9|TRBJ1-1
CASSSQFGTEAFF
TGTGCCAGCAGCTCCCAATTCGGCACTGAAGCTTTCTTT
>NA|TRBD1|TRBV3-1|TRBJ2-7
CASSDSGTGPYEQYF
TGTGCCAGCAGCGATTCCGGGACAGGTCCCTACGAGCAGTACTTC
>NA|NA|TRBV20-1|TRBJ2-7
CSARPHDGTYEQYF
TGCAGTGCTAGACCTCATGACGGGACCTACGAGCAGTACTTC
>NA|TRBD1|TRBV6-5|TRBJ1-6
CASSYPPLQGFAPGYNSPLHF
TGTGCCAGCAGTTACCCTCCGTTACAGGGGTTTGCCCCGGGCTATAATTCACCCCTCCACTTT
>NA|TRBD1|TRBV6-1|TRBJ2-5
CASRIQGALGETQYF
TGTGCCAGCAGGATACAGGGGGCGCTGGGAGAGACCCAGTACTTC
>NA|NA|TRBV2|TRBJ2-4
CASTLPGLQLAKNIQYF
TGTGCCAGCACTCTGCCAGGTCTACAACTAGCCAAAAACATTCAGTACTTC
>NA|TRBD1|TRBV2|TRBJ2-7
CASSPRQGSEQYF
TGTGCCAGCAGTCCCCGACAGGGGAGCGAGCAGTACTTC
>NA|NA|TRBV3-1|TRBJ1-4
CASSQPTGRRDGGTEKLFF
TGTGCCAGCAGCCAACCCACGGGACGGAGGGATGGGGGAACTGAAAAACTGTTTTTT
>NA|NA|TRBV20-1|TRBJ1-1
CSANTGLGEAFF
TGCAGTGCTAACACAGGGTTGGGGGAAGCTTTCTTT
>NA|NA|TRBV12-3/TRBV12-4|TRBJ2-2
CASRPGGTNTGELFF
TGTGCCAGCAGGCCTGGGGGGACTAACACCGGGGAGCTGTTTTTT
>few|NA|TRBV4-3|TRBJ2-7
CASSPGTEGSYEQYF
TGCGCCAGCAGCCCCGGCACGGAGGGTTCCTACGAGCAGTACTTC
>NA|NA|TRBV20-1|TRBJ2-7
CGAYGTDGHEQYF
TGCGGTGCCTACGGGACGGATGGACACGAGCAGTACTTC
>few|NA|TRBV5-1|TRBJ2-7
CASSLDGSGEQYF
TGCGCCAGCAGCTTGGATGGGTCGGGGGAGCAGTACTTC
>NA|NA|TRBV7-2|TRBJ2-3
CASSFLDTPDTQYF
TGTGCCAGCAGCTTTCTGGACACACCAGATACGCAGTATTTT
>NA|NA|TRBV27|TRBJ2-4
CASSGSQNIQYF
TGTGCCAGCAGTGGATCCCAAAACATTCAGTACTTC
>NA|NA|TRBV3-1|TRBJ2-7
CASSQEGQYF
TGTGCCAGCAGCCAAGAGGGACAGTACTTC
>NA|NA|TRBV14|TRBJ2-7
CASSPKRQPYEQYF
TGTGCCAGCAGCCCCAAGAGACAGCCCTACGAGCAGTACTTC
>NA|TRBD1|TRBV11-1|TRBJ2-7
CASSRTGYGFYEQYF
TGTGCCAGCAGCAGGACAGGGTACGGATTCTACGAGCAGTACTTC
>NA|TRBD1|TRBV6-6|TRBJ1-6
CASRLSGQGGSPLHF
TGTGCCAGCAGGCTCTCGGGACAGGGAGGTTCACCCCTCCACTTT
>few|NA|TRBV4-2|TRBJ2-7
CASSHGDIYEQYF
TGTGCCAGCAGCCATGGGGACATCTACGAGCAGTACTTC
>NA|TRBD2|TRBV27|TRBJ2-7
CASSFASGTYEQYF
TGTGCCAGCAGTTTTGCTAGCGGAACCTACGAGCAGTACTTC
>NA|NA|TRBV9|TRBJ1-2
CASSPTGGQDYGYTF
TGTGCCAGCAGCCCTACGGGGGGCCAGGACTATGGCTACACCTTC
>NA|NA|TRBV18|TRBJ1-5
CASSPREDSFQHF
TGTGCCAGCTCACCAAGGGAGGACTCATTCCAGCATTTT
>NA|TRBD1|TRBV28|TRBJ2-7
CASSSTGIDEQYF
TGTGCCAGCAGCTCGACAGGGATCGACGAGCAGTACTTC
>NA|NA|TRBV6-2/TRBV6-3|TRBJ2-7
CASSYFFTYEQYF
TGTGCCAGCAGTTACTTTTTTACCTACGAGCAGTACTTC